One and the same sample provided the 8 T cell receptor beta chains below, sequenced in a study of shared clonotypes between healthy human individuals. TCRdb's copy holds only in-frame clones and misses some; the assay was immunoSEQ multiplex PCR. The sample yields about half a million clones, approximately 81% seen once. The source material was PBMCs. These receptors came from a woman between 40 and 55 years old in good health. Some clones in this sample may be carry-over from other donors' samples.

The chain couples TRBV29-1 to TRBJ1-1; D not resolved. CDR3 size: 12 residues. The germline V and J ends were trimmed by 3 bases and 2 bases, with 7 bases remaining between them. The germline CDR1 and CDR2 sequences are SQVTM and ANQGSEA. This chain's CDR3 is CSVDRTNTEAFF. DNA for the CDR3: TGCAGCGTTGACAGGACTAACACTGAAGCTTTCTTT.

This clone has just one count. This likely reflects a read error, since a far larger clone is one base away. The rearrangement links TRBV10-3 to TRBJ2-3, with 10 bases fitting TRBD2. The CDR3 is made up of 16 amino acids. Germline CDR1 reads ENHRY; CDR2 reads SYGVKD. The CDR3 DNA reads TGTGCCATCAGTGAGTCGGGGACTAGCGTCACAGATACGGAGTATTTT. As protein: CAISESGTSVTDTEYF.

The chain combines TRBV9 with TRBJ2-5; 9 nucleotides agree with TRBD2. CDR1 SGDLS and CDR2 YYNGEE come from the germline V gene. The CDR3 is made up of 16 amino acids. After removal of 4 bases from V and 4 bases from J, the junction contained 11 bases not matched to a gene. Here the CDR3 reads CASSPRAGGWAETQYF. The DNA for the CDR3 is TGTGCCAGCAGCCCCCGAGCGGGAGGATGGGCAGAGACCCAGTACTTC.

This clone was detected ten times or more. V is TRBV19 and J is TRBJ1-1; the D gene is possibly TRBD1 (5 bases). Trimming removed 3 bases at V and 7 bases at J, with 12 bases between. The CDR3 covers 13 residues. CDR1 is LNHDA and CDR2 is SQIVND in the germline V gene (reference sequence). The CDR3 DNA follows: TGTGCCAGTAGTATCAGGGCAGGGCTTGAAGCTTTCTTT. Translated, it gives CASSIRAGLEAFF.

In the case of this clone: A much larger clone differs by one base, so this may be a read error. The chain carries TRBV9 and TRBJ2-3; TRBD2 aligns across 7 bases. The V gene's germline CDR1 is SGDLS and CDR2 YYNGEE. V trimming: 2 bases; J trimming: 0 bases; junction bases outside the gene matches: 3. The CDR3 loop spans 15 amino acids. DNA of the CDR3: TGTGCCAGCAGCGTCAGCGGGATGAGCACAGATACGCAGTATTTT. Protein: CASSVSGMSTDTQYF.

On this clone: Other DNA sequences in this sample translate to the same CDR3. The chain joins TRBV30 to TRBJ2-5, with 11 bases fitting TRBD1. V lost 5 bases, J lost 5 bases, and 4 bases stayed unmatched. The germline CDR1 and CDR2 sequences are GTSNPN and SVGIG (reference sequence). CDR3 length: 13 residues. The chain's CDR3 is CAWRTGGAETQYF. The CDR3, as DNA: TGTGCCTGGCGGACAGGGGGCGCCGAGACCCAGTACTTC.

Concerning this clone itself: It differs at one base from a far larger clone, so likely a read error. At the DNA level, this CDR3 is encoded by other sequences in the same sample as well. The V gene is TRBV28, the J gene TRBJ2-4, with 7 bases aligning to TRBD1. The CDR3 sequence is 17 residues long. V lost 6 bases and J lost 3; bases outside the gene matches: 14. In germline, CDR1 is MDHEN, CDR2 SYDVKM. The CDR3 spells CASSLFRQGRSKNIQYF. The CDR3 DNA reads as TGTGCCAGCAGCTTGTTTCGACAGGGCCGAAGCAAAAACATTCAGTACTTC.

This clone was counted a single time. The chain employs TRBV5-4 and TRBJ2-5; no clear D. This CDR3 is 14 amino acids long. Between the trimmed V and J ends, which lost 0 bases and 1 base, there was a span of 7 bases. From germline, CDR1 is SGHNT and CDR2 YYREEE (reference sequence). The CDR3 is CASSLGQVQETQYF. CDR3 sequence (DNA): TGTGCCAGCAGCTTGGGTCAGGTCCAAGAGACCCAGTACTTC.